The sequence of this T cell receptor (beta chain) was determined in a study of PD-L1 blockade in urothelial cancer. Whole-study context: It was in 2014 that patients started atezolizumab at 1,200 mg intravenously every 3 weeks. The patients had undergone anywhere from 0 to 3 prior chemotherapy regimens.

Study outcomes and limitations: Greater 3-week expansion of tumor-associated blood clones was recorded for durable-benefit patients.

Here immunoSEQ multiplex PCR was the method, and the copy in TCRdb shows in-frame clones only, minus some. The data hold 70,000 to 95,000 clones, with over 80% observed a single time. A note on this clone: The antigen remains unidentified.

This sample's time point: pretreatment peripheral blood. The receptor's source is a man aged 55 to 69 with urothelial cancer. This specimen consisted of PBMCs, obtained around atezolizumab (anti-PD-L1) treatment.

The CDR3 protein is CASSLSGAWETQYF. CDR3 DNA sequence: TGTGCCAGCAGCTTGTCGGGAGCATGGGAGACCCAGTACTTC. V gene TRBV5-4 combines with J gene TRBJ2-5; weak D call: TRBD2 (6 bases). The CDR3 covers 14 residues. CDR1 is SGHNT and CDR2 is YYREEE in the germline V gene (reference sequence). Trimming removed 1 base at V and 5 bases at J, with 12 bases between.